One and the same sample provided the 8 T cell receptor beta chains below, sequenced in a study of blood T cell repertoires in COVID-19. The table came from immunoSEQ multiplex PCR; TCRdb's copy has only in-frame clones and leaves some out. The table lists 150,000 to 200,000 clones, approximately 87% of them singletons. Input material: peripheral blood. The origin of the receptors is a woman in her sixties or seventies with COVID-19, enrolled during active disease.

V usage is TRBV3-1 (or the pseudogene TRBV3-2) and J usage is TRBJ2-2; D ambiguous. The CDR3 is 15 residues long. CDR1 is LGHDT and CDR2 is YNNKEL in the germline V gene (reference sequence). V was trimmed by 2 bases and J by 6 bases, leaving 13 bases between them. The CDR3: CASSQPVSSAGELFF. The CDR3, as DNA: TGTGCCAGCAGCCAACCAGTCTCTAGTGCCGGGGAGCTGTTTTTT.

V is TRBV28 and J is TRBJ2-3, with D perhaps TRBD2 (5 bases). Germline CDR1 is MDHEN and CDR2 is SYDVKM. Trimming cost V 5 bases and J 4 bases, with 22 bases left between them. This CDR3 spans 17 amino acids. CDR3 protein: CASSRTPPGTRSDTQYF. The DNA for the CDR3 is TGTGCCAGCAGTCGAACTCCTCCGGGAACTAGATCAGATACGCAGTATTTT.

This clone was picked up a small number of times. This rearrangement joins TRBV4-1 to TRBJ1-2; TRBD1 might be the D (5 bases). Trimming removed 0 bases at V and 1 base at J, with 12 bases between. Germline V gene sequence: CDR1 MGHRA, CDR2 YSYEKL. The CDR3 extends over 16 amino acids. CDR3 bases: TGCGCCAGCAGCCAAGAACGACAGCTACTTAACTATGGCTACACCTTC. Protein: CASSQERQLLNYGYTF.

This clone appeared a single time. The chain couples TRBV20-1 to TRBJ1-2; tentative D call: TRBD1 (5 bases). The germline V and J ends were trimmed by 3 bases and 5 bases, with 13 bases remaining between them. This CDR3 is built from 13 residues. Germline assignment: CDR1 DFQATT and CDR2 SNEGSKA (reference sequence). The CDR3 here is CSASPRALYGYTF. CDR3 nucleotide sequence: TGCAGTGCTAGTCCCAGGGCCCTATATGGCTACACCTTC.

This chain uses TRBV4-2 with TRBJ2-7; a possible D gene is TRBD1 (6 bases). CDR1 is LGHNA, CDR2 YNFKEQ, per germline. CDR3 length: 16 residues. V gave up 1 base and J gave up 2 bases, with 15 bases separating them. CDR3 region: CASSQARDTGPYEQYF. As DNA, the CDR3 is TGTGCCAGCAGCCAAGCCCGGGACACAGGCCCCTACGAGCAGTACTTC.

Only a few counts were recorded for this clone. The rearrangement uses TRBV11-2 and TRBJ2-7; TRBD1 is a possible D gene (5 bases). Germline CDR1 and CDR2: SGHAT and FQNNGV. The CDR3 covers 13 residues. Trimming removed 6 bases at V and 1 base at J, with 10 bases between. The CDR3 DNA reads TGTGCCAGCAGTTTTTCAGGGTCCTACGAGCAGTACTTC. Its translation: CASSFSGSYEQYF.

This rearrangement joins TRBV4-1 to TRBJ1-2, with 7 bases matching TRBD1. CDR3 length: 15 residues. V gave up 3 bases and J gave up 2 bases; unmatched junction bases: 6. From germline, CDR1 is MGHRA and CDR2 YSYEKL. The CDR3 sequence is CASSQNQGVNYGYTF. CDR3 DNA sequence: TGCGCCAGCAGCCAGAACCAGGGGGTGAACTATGGCTACACCTTC.

Details on this clone: Within the sample, other DNA sequences also encode this same CDR3. This chain connects TRBV6-5 to TRBJ1-2; a weak D match, TRBD1 (6 bases). Germline CDR1 MNHEY, CDR2 SVGAGI. This CDR3 has 13 amino acids. V was clipped by 6 bases and J by 2 bases, with 10 bases between them. CDR3 in DNA: TGTGCCAGCAGCCCGACAGGAAACTATGGCTACACCTTC. The encoded protein is CASSPTGNYGYTF.